This TCR beta chain is from a study of OX40 agonist ivuxolimab in advanced cancers. Study outcomes and limitations: Undetermined was the antigen specificity of the expanded peripheral T cells.

TCRdb keeps only in-frame clones here, not all; method: immunoSEQ multiplex PCR. The table records some 85,000 clones, less than 95% of them present only once. CDR3 size: 13 residues. The V end lost 8 bases, the J end lost 3 bases, and 11 bases lay between the germline ends. Germline V lookup: CDR1 MDHEN, CDR2 SYDVKM. Note on this clone: The antigen remains unidentified.

Sequenced material: CD4+ or CD8+ T cells sorted from blood, taken in a trial of the OX40 agonist ivuxolimab. The chain joins TRBV28 to TRBJ1-5, with D maybe TRBD1 (6 bases). The sequence derives from an adult with an advanced solid tumor such as melanoma, head and neck, liver or kidney cancer. CDR3: CASQQGFNQPQHF. In nucleotides, the CDR3 is TGTGCCAGCCAACAGGGTTTCAATCAGCCCCAGCATTTT.